This T cell receptor (delta chain) came from a study of γδ T cells in repeated Plasmodium falciparum infection. Study details: Some Malian samples span acute malaria episodes; others come from no-transmission periods.

Germline CDR1 TVYSNPD, CDR2 GDNSRS (reference sequence). The CDR3 has 21 residues. Study-level results: The Malian cohort came from a small rural village of predominantly one ethnic group. In Vdelta2-negative, largely Vdelta1+, gammadelta repertoires, repeated controlled infections appeared to drive clonal selection waves.

A few counts support this clone. Antigen: not known. For this DNA, TCRdb reports the protein of a much larger clone, which diverges at residue 10, most likely from a read error; the protein presented here is translated directly from the DNA. Gammadelta T cells were flow-sorted from PBMC into Vgamma9/Vdelta2+ and Vdelta2-negative populations for bulk analysis. TCRdb fed the multiplex PCR reads to CATT. This table has about 51,000 delta-chain clones, roughly 2% appearing once. Sequenced: gamma-delta T cells from blood. This TCR derives from a pool of human donors (malaria-infected and uninfected, not separated). The rearrangement joins TRDV3 to TRDJ1; D is perhaps TRDD2 or TRDD3 (6 bases each). The CDR3: CATLKTVILLGWCPYTDKLIF. The CDR3 DNA reads TGTGCTACGCTCAAAACCGTTATCCTACTGGGCTGGTGCCCATACACCGATAAACTCATCTTT.